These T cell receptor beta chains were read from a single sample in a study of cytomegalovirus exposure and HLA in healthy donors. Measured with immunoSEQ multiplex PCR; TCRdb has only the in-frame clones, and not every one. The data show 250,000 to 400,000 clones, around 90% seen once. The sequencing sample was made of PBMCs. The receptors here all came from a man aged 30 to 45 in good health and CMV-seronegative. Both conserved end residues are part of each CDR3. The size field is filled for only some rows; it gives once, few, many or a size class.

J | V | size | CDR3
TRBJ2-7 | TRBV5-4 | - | CASSLAGALYEQYF
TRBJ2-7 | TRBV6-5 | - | CASSYSGGVSLEQYF
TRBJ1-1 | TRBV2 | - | CATIGRDNLPNTEAFF
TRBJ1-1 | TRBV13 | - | CASSLLGAMNTEAFF
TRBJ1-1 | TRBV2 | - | CASSEPSMTVEAFF
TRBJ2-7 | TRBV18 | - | CASSRSSQYEQYF
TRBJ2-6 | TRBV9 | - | CASSPRDAGANVLTF
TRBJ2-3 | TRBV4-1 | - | CASSQDYRSGDTQYF
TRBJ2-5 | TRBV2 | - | CASLVINPGQGRETQYF
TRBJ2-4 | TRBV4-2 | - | CASSPEGGGGKNIQYF
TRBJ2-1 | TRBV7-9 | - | CATGQDYNEQFF
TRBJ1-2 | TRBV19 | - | CASSLTDRIYGYTF
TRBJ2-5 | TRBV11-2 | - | CASSFTGDKTQYF
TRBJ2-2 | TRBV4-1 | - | CASSHLAGTAYTGELFF
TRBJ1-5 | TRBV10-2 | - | CASGGQGAYQPQHF
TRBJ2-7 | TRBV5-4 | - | CASSFWTGTLPYEQYF
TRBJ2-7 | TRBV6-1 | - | CASSRDRDRYEQYF
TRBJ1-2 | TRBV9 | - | CASSAQGRGQSYTF
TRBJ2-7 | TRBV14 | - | CASSPQGGTSVHEQYF
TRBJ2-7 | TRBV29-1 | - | CSVEWMDRIQDF
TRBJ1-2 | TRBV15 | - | CATSRDSISLYGYTF
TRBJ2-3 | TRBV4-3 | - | CASSPDLGATDTQYF
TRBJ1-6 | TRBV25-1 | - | CASSSWGGSSYNSPLHF
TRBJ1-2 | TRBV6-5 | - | CASSYIQENSYGYTF
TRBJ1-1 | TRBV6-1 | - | CPQGTEAFF
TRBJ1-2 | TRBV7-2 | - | CASSLLGPGGGYTF
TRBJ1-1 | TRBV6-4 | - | CASIDRSMNTEAFF
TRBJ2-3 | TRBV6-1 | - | CASILQAGGTDTQYF
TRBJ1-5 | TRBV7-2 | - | CASSSYGGGVGQPQHF
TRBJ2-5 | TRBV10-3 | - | CAISEQGGWETQYF
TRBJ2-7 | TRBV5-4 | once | CASSRGTGGVYEQYF
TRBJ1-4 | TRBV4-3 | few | CASSPGEGGAEKLFF
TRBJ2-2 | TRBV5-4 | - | CASSPAVGPGELFF
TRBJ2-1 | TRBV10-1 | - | CASSESRAGALSNEQFF
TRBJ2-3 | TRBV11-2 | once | CASSLGGAPTDTQYF
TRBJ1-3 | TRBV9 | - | CASSGGEGNTIYF
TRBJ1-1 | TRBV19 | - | CASSKRDGNTEAFF
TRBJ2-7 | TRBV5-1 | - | CASSLPGLLYAQYF
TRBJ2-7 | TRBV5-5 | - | CASSLVGNTGYEQYF
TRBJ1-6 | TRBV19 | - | CASRGGSSYNSPLHF
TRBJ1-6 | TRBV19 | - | CASSAEGASYNSPLHF
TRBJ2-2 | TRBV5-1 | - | CASRLTQGWAGELFF
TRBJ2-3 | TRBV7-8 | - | CASSVSRLADTSTDTQYF
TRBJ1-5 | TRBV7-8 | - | CASSLSPGFSNQPQHF
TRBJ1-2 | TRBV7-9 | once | CASSLGPTGGFNYGYTF
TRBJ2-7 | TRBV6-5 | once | CASSMEGTSGYEQYF
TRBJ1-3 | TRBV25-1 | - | CASSDVTGLGNTIYF
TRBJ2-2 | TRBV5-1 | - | CASSSPGITGELFF
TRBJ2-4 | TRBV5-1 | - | CASSRVGQGDQNIQYF
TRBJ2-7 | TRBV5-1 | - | CASSLVPGTYEQYF
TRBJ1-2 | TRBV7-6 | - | CASSLSPGGGGYTF
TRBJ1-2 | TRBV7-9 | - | CASSLGVGTGDGYGYTF
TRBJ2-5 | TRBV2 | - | CASSRRAGEQETQYF
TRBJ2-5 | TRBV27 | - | CASKNGGKTQYF
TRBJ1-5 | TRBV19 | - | CASSTQGTQPQHF
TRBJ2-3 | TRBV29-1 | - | CSVDEQGSTDTQYF